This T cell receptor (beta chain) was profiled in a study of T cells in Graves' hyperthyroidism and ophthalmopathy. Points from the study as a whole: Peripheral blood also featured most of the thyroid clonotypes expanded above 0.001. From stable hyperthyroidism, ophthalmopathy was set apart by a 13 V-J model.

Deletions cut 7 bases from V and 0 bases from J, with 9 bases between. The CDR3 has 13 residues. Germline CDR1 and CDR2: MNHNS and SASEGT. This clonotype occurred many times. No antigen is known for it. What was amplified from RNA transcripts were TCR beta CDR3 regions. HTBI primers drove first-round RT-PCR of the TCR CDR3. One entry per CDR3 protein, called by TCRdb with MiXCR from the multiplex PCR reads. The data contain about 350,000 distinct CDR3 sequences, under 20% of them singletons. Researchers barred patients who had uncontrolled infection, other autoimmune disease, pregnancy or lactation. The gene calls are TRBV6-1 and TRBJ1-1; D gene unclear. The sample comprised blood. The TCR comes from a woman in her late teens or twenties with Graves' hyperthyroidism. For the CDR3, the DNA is TGTGCCAGCATTGAGGGCTTGAACACTGAAGCTTTCTTT. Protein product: CASIEGLNTEAFF.